There are a few counts of the clone carrying this TCR beta chain. CDR3 length: 11 amino acids. From germline, CDR1 is MNHEY and CDR2 SMNVEV (reference sequence). The V gene lost 9 bases and the J gene lost 5 bases, with 7 bases spanning the gap. The data are from a study of T cells in Graves' hyperthyroidism and ophthalmopathy. There were TCR beta CDR3 regions amplified from RNA transcripts. The TCR CDR3 was amplified in a first-round RT-PCR using the HTBI primer set. TCRdb itself ran the multiplex PCR reads through MiXCR, one entry per CDR3 protein. The table shows hundreds of thousands of distinct CDR3 sequences, with around 18% occurring only once. No progression to ophthalmopathy during 18 months of follow-up defined stable disease. Patients having uncontrolled infection, another autoimmune disease, pregnancy or lactation were not included.

This TCR derives from a man in his forties with Graves' hyperthyroidism. Source material: blood. V is TRBV27 and J is TRBJ2-2; D is undetermined. The CDR3, as DNA: TGTGCCAGTAGGCAGACCGGGGAGCTGTTTTTT. Translating gives CASRQTGELFF.